One sample yielded the 13 T cell receptor beta chains listed below, sequenced in a study of shared T cell receptors in the human thymus. Some clones are missing from TCRdb's copy, which holds only in-frame ones; the method was immunoSEQ multiplex PCR. The table has 600,000 to 900,000 clones, 70% to 90% seen once; the top ten hold 0.0095% to 0.013%. This same sample was also taken into another study, of human thymus T cells.

The specimen sequenced was thymocytes. The receptor source for this set is a girl under three years old with a congenital heart defect.

The chain uses TRBV4-1 and TRBJ1-1; perhaps TRBD1 as D (5 bases). Germline lookup yields CDR1 MGHRA and CDR2 YSYEKL. This CDR3 is built from 14 residues. V was clipped by 2 bases and J by 7 bases, with 14 bases between them. The CDR3 region is CASSQRGHKLEAFF. CDR3 bases: TGCGCCAGCAGCCAAAGAGGACACAAACTTGAAGCTTTCTTT.

The J gene is TRBJ2-7, the V gene TRBV18; D remains ambiguous. CDR1 KGHSH and CDR2 LQKENI come from the germline V gene. This CDR3 comprises 15 residues. V was clipped by 3 bases and J by 2 bases, with 14 bases between them. CDR3 nucleotides: TGTGCCAGCTCACCCGTGAAGCGCAGACCCTACGAGCAGTACTTC. Translated: CASSPVKRRPYEQYF. The complete variable domain, with remaining parts taken from reference TRBV18 and TRBJ2-7, reads NAGVMQNPRHLVRRRGQEARLRCSPMKGHSHVYWYRQLPEEGLKFMVYLQKENIIDESGMPKERFSAEFPKEGPSILRIQQVVRGDSAAYFCASSPVKRRPYEQYFGPGTRLTVT.

The chain couples TRBV10-3 to TRBJ1-5; TRBD1 might be the D (6 bases). The CDR3 spans 14 residues. V was clipped by 3 bases and J by 4 bases, with 10 bases between them. Germline loops: CDR1 ENHRY, CDR2 SYGVKD. The CDR3 DNA reads as TGTGCCATCAGTGACGTTCAGGGGAATCAGCCCCAGCATTTT. Encoded protein: CAISDVQGNQPQHF.

This clone was seen only a few times. The V call is TRBV5-1, the J call TRBJ1-1; TRBD1 matches at 10 bases. Germline V gene sequence: CDR1 SGHRS, CDR2 YFSETQ. The CDR3 contains 16 residues. J lost 0 bases, V lost 3 bases, and 5 bases had no gene match. CDR3 region: CASSWGQGKMNTEAFF. CDR3 nucleotides: TGCGCCAGCAGCTGGGGACAGGGGAAGATGAACACTGAAGCTTTCTTT.

The rearrangement joins TRBV18 to TRBJ2-7; D gene ambiguous. The germline gives CDR1 KGHSH, CDR2 LQKENI. The CDR3 totals 13 residues. V was cut by 2 bases and J by 7 bases, with 12 bases left in between. The CDR3 DNA reads TGTGCCAGCTCACCAAACGGTATCGGGGAGCAGTACTTC. Its translation is CASSPNGIGEQYF.

The chain couples TRBV25-1 to TRBJ2-1, with TRBD1 matching over 11 bases. This CDR3 contains 15 residues. J gave up 5 bases and V 8 bases, and 8 bases lay outside the gene matches. Germline assignment: CDR1 MGHDK and CDR2 SYGVNS. CDR3 nucleotide sequence: TGTGCCAGCTCGCCGCGGGGACAGGGGGACAATGAGCAGTTCTTC. Translated, it gives CASSPRGQGDNEQFF. The entire variable domain, with the rest obtained from reference TRBV25-1 and TRBJ2-1, is as follows: EADIYQTPRYLVIGTGKKITLECSQTMGHDKMYWYQQDPGMELHLIHYSYGVNSTEKGDLSSESTVSRIRTEHFPLTLESARPSHTSQYLCASSPRGQGDNEQFFGPGTRLTVL.

V is TRBV18 and J is TRBJ2-7; 8 bases align to TRBD1. CDR1 is KGHSH and CDR2 is LQKENI in the germline V gene. After removal of 5 bases from V and 5 bases from J, the junction contained 14 bases not matched to a gene. This CDR3 comprises 16 residues. The CDR3, as DNA: TGTGCCAGCTCAACACGTATACCGGGACAGGCCCACGAGCAGTACTTC. Its protein product is CASSTRIPGQAHEQYF.

The rearrangement links TRBV6-5 to TRBJ2-5; tentatively, D is TRBD1 (6 bases). The DNA end lines up better with TRBJ2-7; the J call may be wrong. Germline V CDR1 and CDR2: MNHEY, SVGAGI. CDR3 length: 15 amino acids. CDR3 residues: CASSYHRASSYEQYF. The CDR3 nucleotides read TGTGCCAGCAGTTACCACAGGGCGAGCTCCTACGAGCAGTACTTC.

The table lists this clone with a count of one. The chain recombines TRBV2 with TRBJ1-5, with no clear D. The V end was cut by 5 bases, the J end by 4 bases, with 15 bases between. Germline V gene sequence: CDR1 SNHLY, CDR2 FYNNEI. CDR3 length: 15 residues. Here the CDR3 DNA reads TGTGCCAGCAGTCCATTTCAACAGCGGAATCAGCCCCAGCATTTT. The encoded protein is CASSPFQQRNQPQHF.

Only one count was recorded for this clone. This chain joins TRBV29-1 and TRBJ2-3, with D unclear. CDR3 length equals 12 residues. Germline CDR1 SQVTM, CDR2 ANQGSEA. Trimming stripped 4 bases from V and 2 bases from J, with 7 bases between. CDR3 coding DNA: TGCAGCGTTGTTGGGCTCACAGATACGCAGTATTTT. It specifies CSVVGLTDTQYF.

This chain joins TRBV5-1 and TRBJ2-5; 10 bases map to TRBD1. The CDR3 covers 14 residues. After removal of 5 bases from V and 3 bases from J, the junction contained 4 bases not matched to a gene. In germline, CDR1 is SGHRS, CDR2 YFSETQ. This CDR3 is CASRGQGREETQYF. The DNA of the CDR3 is TGCGCCAGCAGGGGACAGGGGAGGGAAGAGACCCAGTACTTC.

This clone was detected only a few times. The V gene is TRBV28, the J gene TRBJ2-6; D call uncertain. From germline, CDR1 is MDHEN and CDR2 SYDVKM. V shed 2 bases and J shed 0 bases, with 8 bases lying between them. The CDR3 is made up of 16 amino acids. In DNA, the CDR3 is TGTGCCAGCAGTTTAGGTAGTCACTCTGGGGCCAACGTCCTGACTTTC. As protein: CASSLGSHSGANVLTF.

The V gene is TRBV19, the J gene TRBJ1-5; D not certain. Germline V lookup: CDR1 LNHDA, CDR2 SQIVND (reference sequence). V dropped 3 bases and J dropped 3 bases, with 9 bases sitting between them. CDR3 length: 14 amino acids. CDR3 amino acids: CASSMVQHNQPQHF. CDR3 sequence (DNA): TGTGCCAGTAGTATGGTACAGCACAATCAGCCCCAGCATTTT.